The 32 T cell receptor beta chains in this list originate from one sample, sequenced in a study of blood T cells in healthy people across ages. PCR was performed a second time for about 7 to 12 cycles using a sample-barcoded 5' primer and a J-beta primer mix. In TCRdb, the 5' RACE reads were re-called with MiXCR into one record per CDR3 protein. The table records about 1.4 million distinct CDR3 sequences, around 59% of them present only once. Sequenced material: blood. These receptor sequences come from a man younger than 30 in good health.

About this clonotype: At one boundary the junction diverges from the germline segment, which might be a read error. The rearrangement uses TRBV6-1 and TRBJ2-7; 11 bases align to TRBD2. The CDR3 is 16 residues long. CDR1 MNHNS and CDR2 SASEGT come from the germline V gene. The CDR3 DNA is TGTGCCAGCAGGGAAGGGACTAGCGGTTTTACCTACGAGCAGTACTTC. Translation gives CASREGTSGFTYEQYF.

The chain uses TRBV2 and TRBJ2-3; 10 bases agree with TRBD2. V dropped 4 bases and J dropped 6; count of bases not matched to a gene: 10. The V gene's germline CDR1 is SNHLY and CDR2 FYNNEI. CDR3 length: 16 residues. The CDR3 is CASSALASGGVDTQYF. The CDR3 nucleotides read TGTGCCAGCAGTGCCTTGGCTAGCGGGGGTGTGGATACGCAGTATTTT.

This clonotype appeared a few times. The chain couples TRBV29-1 to TRBJ2-1; tentative D call: TRBD2 (5 bases). The CDR3 has 11 amino acids. CDR1 is SQVTM and CDR2 is ANQGSEA in the germline V gene. Between the trimmed V and J ends, which lost 7 bases and 7 bases, there was a span of 11 bases. Written as DNA, the CDR3 is TGCAGCGCCGAACGGGGAAATGAGCAGTTCTTC. Its protein is CSAERGNEQFF.

This clonotype was observed a few times. The J gene is TRBJ1-1, the V gene TRBV4-1; D remains ambiguous. Between the trimmed V and J ends, which lost 1 base and 1 base, there was a span of 7 bases. This CDR3 is 14 amino acids long. Per germline, CDR1 MGHRA and CDR2 YSYEKL. CDR3 loop: CASSQAGANTEAFF. CDR3 nucleotide sequence: TGCGCCAGCAGCCAAGCTGGCGCGAACACTGAAGCTTTCTTT.

The rearrangement links TRBV27 to TRBJ1-1, with TRBD1 identical over 11 bases. CDR3 size: 16 residues. The V gene end was trimmed by 1 base and the J gene end by 4 bases; junction bases not matched to a gene: 5. Germline loops: CDR1 MNHEY, CDR2 SMNVEV (reference sequence). CDR3 DNA sequence: TGTGCCAGCAGTTTATGGTTGGGACAGGGGGGCACTGAAGCTTTCTTT. Translating gives CASSLWLGQGGTEAFF.

The V gene is TRBV6-6, the J gene TRBJ1-4; tentatively, D is TRBD1 (5 bases). This CDR3 contains 14 residues. V gave up 5 bases and J gave up 7 bases, with 14 bases separating them. Per the germline V gene, CDR1 is MNHNY and CDR2 is SVGAGI (reference sequence). The DNA of the CDR3 is TGTGCCAGCAGTAATACCGGGACTTTTGAAAAACTGTTTTTT. It encodes CASSNTGTFEKLFF.

This clonotype was seen a handful of times. This sequence joins TRBV5-1 and TRBJ2-2; D gene ambiguous. The ends were cut back, 0 bases at V and 5 bases at J, with 5 bases in the middle. The CDR3 spans 13 residues. The germline V gene has CDR1 SGHRS and CDR2 YFSETQ. The CDR3 DNA sequence: TGCGCCAGCAGCTTGGAGAGAACCGGGGAGCTGTTTTTT. Residues: CASSLERTGELFF.

The gene calls are TRBV6-2 or TRBV6-3 and TRBJ2-5, with 12 bases identical to TRBD2. Trimming removed 5 bases from V and 11 bases from J; junction bases left unmatched: 12. This CDR3 is 15 amino acids long. Germline CDR1 reads MNHEY; CDR2 reads SVGEGT. Written as DNA, the CDR3 is TGTGCCAGCAGTAAGACTAGCGGGGGTGGGAATGAGCAGTACTTC. It is translated as CASSKTSGGGNEQYF.

This chain joins TRBV4-3 and TRBJ1-1; D possibly corresponds to TRBD1 (5 bases). Looked up from germline, CDR1 is LGHNA and CDR2 is YSLEER. This CDR3 comprises 15 residues. Trimming cost V 1 base and J 5 bases, with 14 bases left between them. The CDR3 bases are TGCGCCAGCAGCCAAGGCCCAGGGTCAAGAACTGAAGCTTTCTTT. This encodes CASSQGPGSRTEAFF.

The chain is built from TRBV21-1 and TRBJ1-2; TRBD1, as called in the table, went unchecked against the DNA. TRBV21-1 is shown as a pseudogene. The CDR3 totals 15 residues. The DNA for the CDR3 is TGTGCCAGCAGCAAAATAGGACAGGTCACGTATGGCTACACCTTC. Translated: CASSKIGQVTYGYTF.

V is TRBV20-1 and J is TRBJ2-7, with 9 bases that match TRBD1. After removal of 3 bases from V and 3 bases from J, the junction contained 9 bases not matched to a gene. From germline, CDR1 is DFQATT and CDR2 SNEGSKA (reference sequence). This CDR3 spans 15 amino acids. CDR3 sequence (DNA): TGCAGTGCTAGGGAGGGGGGGACAGGGTACTACGAGCAGTACTTC. This translates into CSAREGGTGYYEQYF.

The chain is built from TRBV7-2 and TRBJ1-2; D is undetermined. The V end was cut by 5 bases, the J end by 4 bases, with 17 bases between. Germline CDR1 reads SGHTA; CDR2 reads FQGNSA. CDR3 length: 15 amino acids. The CDR3 is CASSLTAWPLYGYTF. For the CDR3, the DNA is TGTGCCAGCAGCCTAACGGCCTGGCCCCTCTATGGCTACACCTTC. The full variable domain, in which reference TRBV7-2 and TRBJ1-2 provide the parts outside the CDR3, is GAGVSQSPSNKVTEKGKDVELRCDPISGHTALYWYRQSLGQGLEFLIYFQGNSAPDKSGLPSDRFSAERTGGSVSTLTIQRTQQEDSAVYLCASSLTAWPLYGYTFGSGTRLTVV.

This clonotype turned up a few times. The chain links TRBV3-1 to TRBJ2-1; TRBD2 matches at 7 bases. The CDR3 consists of 15 residues. V shed 0 bases, J shed 4 bases, and the junction held 3 bases outside the gene matches. Germline CDR1 and CDR2: LGHDT and YNNKEL (reference sequence). The CDR3 spells CASSQEPSGYNEQFF. The CDR3 DNA sequence: TGTGCCAGCAGCCAAGAGCCTAGCGGTTACAATGAGCAGTTCTTC.

The rearrangement joins TRBV6-5 to TRBJ2-5, with D tentatively TRBD1 or TRBD2 (5 bases each). The CDR3 runs to 14 residues. CDR1 and CDR2 (germline): MNHEY, SVGAGI. V lost 2 bases and J lost 4, with 11 bases in between. CDR3 sequence (DNA): TGTGCCAGCAGTTACAAATTTGGGGGAGAGACCCAGTACTTC. This translates into CASSYKFGGETQYF.

The chain couples TRBV6-1 to TRBJ2-1; 7 nucleotides align to TRBD2. With 2 bases clipped from V and 4 bases from J, the junction kept 8 bases outside the gene matches. The CDR3 contains 16 residues. The germline V gene encodes CDR1 MNHNS and CDR2 SASEGT. CDR3 coding DNA: TGTGCCAGCAGTGAATGGCTAGCGGACCCTTACAATGAGCAGTTCTTC. Its protein is CASSEWLADPYNEQFF.

With regard to this clonotype: A much larger clone differs by one base, so this may be a read error. The rearrangement links TRBV12-3 or TRBV12-4 to TRBJ2-1; D is possibly TRBD2 (6 bases). The CDR3 consists of 18 residues. V lost 7 bases and J lost 7, with 29 bases in between. CDR3 sequence (DNA): TGTGCCAGCACTAAATTTGAGACCTTTGGAGCGGGCACGAATGAGCAGTTCTTC. Its translation: CASTKFETFGAGTNEQFF.

The genes are TRBV7-9 and TRBJ1-1, with D perhaps matching TRBD1 (5 bases). Trimming shortened V by 6 bases and J by 4 bases, and 12 bases separated the two germline ends. The germline CDR1 and CDR2 sequences are SEHNR and FQNEAQ (reference sequence). The CDR3 is 13 amino acids. CDR3 nucleotide sequence: TGTGCCAGCAGGGACTGGGGGACCACTGAAGCTTTCTTT. This encodes CASRDWGTTEAFF.

CDR3 protein: CSAESGSLQETQYF. In DNA form, the CDR3 reads TGCAGTGCCGAAAGCGGGTCCCTCCAAGAGACCCAGTACTTC. The chain combines TRBV20-1 with TRBJ2-5; D is possibly TRBD2 (6 bases). This CDR3 region has 14 residues. Germline V gives CDR1 DFQATT, CDR2 SNEGSKA (reference sequence). The V and J ends lost 6 bases and 1 base respectively, with 15 bases between them.

The sample holds a few counts of this clonotype. The J gene is TRBJ1-2, the V gene TRBV29-1; possible D gene TRBD1, 6 bases. Trimming took off 3 bases at V and 8 bases at J, with 10 bases between the two ends. Germline assignment: CDR1 SQVTM and CDR2 ANQGSEA. The CDR3 has 11 amino acids. CDR3 sequence: CSVEHRVGYTF. DNA for the CDR3: TGCAGCGTTGAGCACAGGGTGGGCTACACCTTC.

This clonotype is a singleton in its sample. This chain uses TRBV6-1 with TRBJ2-1; 9 bases align to TRBD1. This CDR3 has 24 amino acids. Trimming removed 0 bases from V and 1 base from J; junction bases left unmatched: 25. Germline lookup yields CDR1 MNHNS and CDR2 SASEGT. This chain's CDR3 is CASSEAGWGQGSPFDTNSYNEQFF. In nucleotides, the CDR3 is TGTGCCAGCAGTGAAGCGGGGTGGGGACAGGGCTCTCCCTTCGACACCAATTCCTACAATGAGCAGTTCTTC.

The chain combines TRBV12-3 or TRBV12-4 with TRBJ2-4, with no clear D. Trimming took off 3 bases at V and 0 bases at J, with 9 bases between the two ends. The CDR3 has 15 amino acids. The CDR3: CASSFIHLAKNIQYF. Written as DNA, the CDR3 is TGTGCCAGCAGTTTCATCCACCTAGCCAAAAACATTCAGTACTTC.

This clonotype was seen once. The chain joins TRBV20-1 to TRBJ1-1; D uncertain. This CDR3 comprises 14 residues. Germline V gene data show CDR1 as DFQATT and CDR2 as SNEGSKA (reference sequence). Trimming shortened V by 6 bases and J by 2 bases, and 16 bases separated the two germline ends. DNA for the CDR3: TGCAGTGCCCTCCCTATGCTTGCTAACACTGAAGCTTTCTTT. Translation gives CSALPMLANTEAFF.

The gene calls are TRBV9 and TRBJ1-3; D gene unclear. CDR1 and CDR2 from the germline V gene are SGDLS and YYNGEE. Trimming took off 0 bases at V and 8 bases at J, with 6 bases between the two ends. The CDR3 is 12 amino acids. The CDR3: CASSVGGDTIYF. The DNA of the CDR3 is TGTGCCAGCAGCGTAGGAGGAGACACCATATATTTT.

This clonotype was detected ten times or more. V usage is TRBV20-1 and J usage is TRBJ2-7; TRBD1 aligns across 7 bases. This CDR3 contains 13 residues. Germline CDR1 DFQATT, CDR2 SNEGSKA (reference sequence). With 1 base clipped from V and 3 bases from J, the junction kept 3 bases outside the gene matches. CDR3 DNA: TGCAGTGCTAGAGCTGACAGGGACTACGAGCAGTACTTC. It is translated as CSARADRDYEQYF.

DNA of the CDR3: TGTGCCTGGATTCACCCCCCGAAGGGCACCGGGGAGCTGTTTTTT. Its protein is CAWIHPPKGTGELFF. The V call is TRBV30, the J call TRBJ2-2; D remains unclear. V was pared by 4 bases and J by 4 bases, with 16 bases between. The CDR3 spans 15 residues. CDR1 GTSNPN and CDR2 SVGIG come from the germline V gene (reference sequence).

The rearrangement joins TRBV28 to TRBJ1-2, with TRBD1 identical over 12 bases. This CDR3 region has 13 residues. Germline CDR1 and CDR2: MDHEN and SYDVKM. The junction had 8 bases not matched to a gene; V was cut back by 10 bases and J by 8 bases. CDR3 DNA: TGTGCCACCTATTGGGACAGGGGGCAGGGCTACACCTTC. It yields the protein CATYWDRGQGYTF.

V and J are TRBV4-1 and TRBJ1-2, with unresolved D. Germline V lookup: CDR1 MGHRA, CDR2 YSYEKL. Between the trimmed V and J ends, which lost 2 bases and 3 bases, there was a span of 13 bases. The CDR3 has 15 residues. In DNA, the CDR3 is TGCGCCAGCAGCCAACAGGCGGCCGGGGACTATGGCTACACCTTC. This encodes CASSQQAAGDYGYTF.

V is TRBV2 and J is TRBJ2-6; D may match TRBD1 or TRBD2 (6 bases each). V lost 10 bases, J lost 3 bases, and 13 bases lay in between. The length of the CDR3 is 14 residues. From germline, CDR1 is SNHLY and CDR2 FYNNEI. The CDR3 spells CATPGAGGANVLTF. As DNA, the CDR3 is TGTGCCACCCCGGGGGCCGGTGGGGCCAACGTCCTGACTTTC.

This sequence joins TRBV20-1 and TRBJ1-2; D remains ambiguous. Germline-derived CDR1 and CDR2 are DFQATT and SNEGSKA (reference sequence). The V end lost 6 bases, the J end lost 12 bases, and 14 bases lay between the germline ends. The CDR3 length is 10 residues. CDR3 sequence (DNA): TGCAGTGCCCCGAAGAGTACGGACACCTTC. Its protein is CSAPKSTDTF.

The CDR3 here is CASSHTSGGAGEQFF. The CDR3 DNA reads as TGTGCCAGCAGCCATACTAGCGGGGGGGCCGGTGAGCAGTTCTTC. The chain combines TRBV14 with TRBJ2-1; TRBD2 matches at 13 bases. The V gene's germline CDR1 is SGHDN and CDR2 FVKESK. CDR3 length: 15 amino acids. With 3 bases clipped from V and 9 bases from J, the junction kept 5 bases outside the gene matches.

The chain carries TRBV20-1 and TRBJ2-4, with TRBD2 matching 8 bases. Germline V gives CDR1 DFQATT, CDR2 SNEGSKA (reference sequence). CDR3 size: 14 residues. CDR3 loop: CSRTSQTPVHEQYF. The DNA for the CDR3 is TGCAGCAGGACTAGCCAAACCCCAGTTCATGAGCAGTACTTC.

The chain has TRBV4-1 and TRBJ2-1; D is ambiguous. The J call may be in error: the DNA end matches TRBJ2-7 better. Per the germline V gene, CDR1 is MGHRA and CDR2 is YSYEKL. The CDR3 consists of 16 residues. CDR3 in amino acids: CASSQDSGQTYNEQYF. The CDR3 DNA sequence: TGCGCCAGCAGCCAAGATTCCGGTCAGACCTACAATGAGCAGTACTTC.